A selection of T cell receptor beta chains follows, all from one sample in a study of cytomegalovirus exposure and HLA in healthy donors. Measured with immunoSEQ multiplex PCR; TCRdb has only the in-frame clones, and not every one. The table records 100,000 to 150,000 clones, around 82% of them present only once. The sample comprised PBMCs. These receptors were collected from a boy younger than 18 in good health and CMV-seronegative. CDR3s include the opening cysteine and the closing phenylalanine or tryptophan. A D gene is named only where the DNA matches it firmly. Not every row has a clone size; where given, it reads once, few, many or a size class.

d_gene,v_gene,j_gene,abundance,CDR3nt,CDR3aa
TRBD1,TRBV6-5,TRBJ2-7,.,TGTGCCAGCAGTTCCGGGACAGGGCCCCACGAGCAGTACTTC,CASSSGTGPHEQYF
.,TRBV11-3,TRBJ2-1,.,TGTGCCAGCAGCTTAGGTAGATTGGATGAGCAGTTCTTC,CASSLGRLDEQFF
.,TRBV6-4,TRBJ1-2,.,TGTGCCAGCAGTGACTCAACGGACGGGATTGGAGGCTACACCTTC,CASSDSTDGIGGYTF
.,TRBV19,TRBJ2-1,.,TGTGCCAGTAGTGTCCAGGTGGGGGGTTACAATGAGCAGTTCTTC,CASSVQVGGYNEQFF
.,TRBV15,TRBJ1-1,.,TGTGCCACCAGCAGAGCTAAAGCTGAAGCTTTCTTT,CATSRAKAEAFF
.,TRBV19,TRBJ2-7,.,TGTGCCAGTAGTGCTGGCGGGACCTTCTACGAGCAGTACTTC,CASSAGGTFYEQYF
TRBD1,TRBV15,TRBJ2-7,.,TGTGCCACCAGCAGAAAACAGGGGATAGATGGGTACGAGCAGTACTTC,CATSRKQGIDGYEQYF
TRBD2,TRBV7-6,TRBJ2-5,.,TGTGCCAGCAGCTTGGTGGCGGGAGGGCCGTTGGAGACCCAGTACTTC,CASSLVAGGPLETQYF
.,TRBV7-9,TRBJ1-1,.,TGTGCCAGCAGCTTATATGGATCAGGGAAGGACACTGAAGCTTTCTTT,CASSLYGSGKDTEAFF
TRBD2,TRBV19,TRBJ2-5,.,TGTGCCAGTAGTATGGGGGGTACGGGGGGGACCCAGTACTTC,CASSMGGTGGTQYF
TRBD1,TRBV25-1,TRBJ2-2,.,TGTGCCAGCAGTGATAGGGGGCCCGGGGAGCTGTTTTTT,CASSDRGPGELFF
TRBD1,TRBV5-5,TRBJ1-1,.,TGTGCCAGCAGCCTTAGGACAGGGGGCGAAGGGTGGGGAGCTTTCTTT,CASSLRTGGEGWGAFF
.,TRBV5-8,TRBJ1-5,.,TGTGCCAGCAGCCCCAGGGTCCGTAGCAATCAGCCCCAGCATTTT,CASSPRVRSNQPQHF
TRBD1,TRBV2,TRBJ1-2,.,TGTGCCAGCACCTATTCCGGGACAGGGGACGGCTACACCTTC,CASTYSGTGDGYTF
TRBD2,TRBV4-3,TRBJ2-7,.,TGCGCCAGCAGCCAAGCCGGGGGACTAGCGGGAGGGCTGCACGAGCAGTACTTC,CASSQAGGLAGGLHEQYF
.,TRBV11-1,TRBJ2-7,once,TGTGCCAGCAGCGCGGGACAGCTATACGAGCAGTACTTC,CASSAGQLYEQYF
.,TRBV19,TRBJ1-1,.,TGTGCCAGCAATGGGGGGGAGATGAACACTGAAGCTTTCTTT,CASNGGEMNTEAFF
.,TRBV4-1,TRBJ2-7,few,TGCGCCAGCAGCCAAGTACCGGACAAGGTCTACGAGCAGTACTTC,CASSQVPDKVYEQYF
.,TRBV7-9,TRBJ1-6,.,TGTGCCAGCACCTCCCTTGGTACGGATTCACCCCTCCACTTT,CASTSLGTDSPLHF
.,TRBV27,TRBJ2-7,.,TGTGCCAGCAGTTTATTTGGACTCCCCGGTGCCGAGCAGTACTTC,CASSLFGLPGAEQYF
.,TRBV5-6,TRBJ1-1,.,TGTGCCAGCAGGAGACAGAGTATGAACACTGAAGCTTTCTTT,CASRRQSMNTEAFF
TRBD1,TRBV4-3,TRBJ2-1,.,TGCGCCAGCAGCCAGTCGGGACAGGGTTATCGTGAGCAGTTCTTC,CASSQSGQGYREQFF
TRBD1,TRBV4-1,TRBJ2-7,once,TGCGCCAGCAGCGGGGAGACAGGGGTTCGGCAGTACTTC,CASSGETGVRQYF
.,TRBV7-3,TRBJ2-3,.,TGTGCCAGCAGCTTCGGGGGGCCAGCAAGCACAGATACGCAGTATTTT,CASSFGGPASTDTQYF